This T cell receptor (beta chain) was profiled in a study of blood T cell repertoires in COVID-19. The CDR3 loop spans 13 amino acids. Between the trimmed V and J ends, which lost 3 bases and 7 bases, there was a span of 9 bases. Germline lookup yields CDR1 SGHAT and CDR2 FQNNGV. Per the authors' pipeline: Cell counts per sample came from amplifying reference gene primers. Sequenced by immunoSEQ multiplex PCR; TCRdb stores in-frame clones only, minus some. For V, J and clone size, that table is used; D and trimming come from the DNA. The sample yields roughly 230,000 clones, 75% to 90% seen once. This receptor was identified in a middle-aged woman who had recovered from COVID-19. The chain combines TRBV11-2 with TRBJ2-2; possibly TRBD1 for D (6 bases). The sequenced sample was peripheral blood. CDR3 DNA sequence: TGTGCCAGCAGCTTTCTACAGGGCGGGGAGCTGTTTTTT. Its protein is CASSFLQGGELFF.